Below, 23 T cell receptor beta chains from the same sample are listed, as sequenced in a study of blood T cell repertoires in COVID-19. Data came from immunoSEQ multiplex PCR; TCRdb stores just in-frame clones and leaves some out. The sample shows over 100,000 clones, 88% of them seen only once. Specimen: peripheral blood. These receptors all stem from a man aged 45-65 years with acute or convalescent COVID-19.

V is TRBV28 and J is TRBJ1-4, with 8 positions matching TRBD1. The CDR3 length is 13 residues. V dropped 8 bases and J dropped 3; count of bases not matched to a gene: 2. The germline V gene has CDR1 MDHEN and CDR2 SYDVKM. The CDR3 loop reads CASRGQANEKLFF. CDR3 bases: TGTGCCAGCCGGGGACAGGCTAATGAAAAACTGTTTTTT.

The chain joins TRBV28 to TRBJ2-5, with D perhaps matching TRBD2 (7 bases). V was clipped by 8 bases and J by 5 bases, with 15 bases between them. The CDR3 runs 13 residues. Germline V gene sequence: CDR1 MDHEN, CDR2 SYDVKM. The CDR3 nucleotides are TGTGCCAGCGTGAGGGGGGGCGTGGAGACCCAGTACTTC. It encodes CASVRGGVETQYF. Variable domain in full (rest from reference TRBV28 and TRBJ2-5): DVKVTQSSRYLVKRTGEKVFLECVQDMDHENMFWYRQDPGLGLRLIYFSYDVKMKEKGDIPEGYSVSREKKERFSLILESASTNQTSMYLCASVRGGVETQYFGPGTRLLVL.

This chain connects TRBV4-2 to TRBJ1-4; D remains unclear. Per the germline V gene, CDR1 is LGHNA and CDR2 is YNFKEQ. Trimming cost V 1 base and J 4 bases, with 10 bases left between them. This CDR3 has 15 amino acids. CDR3 region: CASSQGSGINEKLFF. CDR3 sequence (DNA): TGTGCCAGCAGCCAAGGGTCAGGTATTAATGAAAAACTGTTTTTT.

The V call is TRBV3-1 (or the pseudogene TRBV3-2), the J call TRBJ2-7; D is possibly TRBD2 (5 bases). The CDR3 spans 14 residues. The V end lost 2 bases, the J end lost 6 bases, and 14 bases lay between the germline ends. Germline CDR1 LGHDT, CDR2 YNNKEL (reference sequence). Here the CDR3 reads CASSQSTWELEQYF. CDR3 coding DNA: TGTGCCAGCAGCCAATCGACATGGGAGCTCGAGCAGTACTTC.

J is TRBJ1-1 and V is TRBV5-1, with a possible D match to TRBD1 (5 bases). The CDR3 covers 15 residues. The germline V gene encodes CDR1 SGHRS and CDR2 YFSETQ. V was trimmed by 0 bases and J by 6 bases, leaving 15 bases between them. For the CDR3, the DNA is TGCGCCAGCAGCTTGGAGGTCGGGGGGGAGCCTGAAGCTTTCTTT. As protein: CASSLEVGGEPEAFF.

The V gene is TRBV4-1, the J gene TRBJ1-3; no reliable D call. The CDR3 consists of 17 residues. V was shortened by 1 base and J by 1 base, with 14 bases between the two germline ends. Germline CDR1 and CDR2: MGHRA and YSYEKL. CDR3 region: CASSQGQARDSGNTIYF. In DNA, the CDR3 is TGCGCCAGCAGCCAAGGCCAGGCCCGTGATTCTGGAAACACCATATATTTT.

CDR3 protein: CASSRQGATTEAFF. As DNA, the CDR3 is TGTGCCAGCTCGAGACAGGGGGCAACCACTGAAGCTTTCTTT. V and J are TRBV18 and TRBJ1-1, with TRBD1 matching 10 bases. Trimming removed 6 bases from V and 4 bases from J; junction bases left unmatched: 5. This CDR3 comprises 14 residues. Germline V CDR1 and CDR2: KGHSH, LQKENI.

The rearrangement links TRBV28 to TRBJ2-1; 10 bases match TRBD2. Germline V gene lookup returns CDR1 MDHEN and CDR2 SYDVKM. CDR3 length equals 15 residues. Unmatched junction bases numbered 6, after V lost 6 bases and J lost 4 bases. CDR3 amino acids: CASRSSSGRYNEQFF. The CDR3 DNA sequence: TGTGCCAGCAGATCGAGTAGCGGGAGGTACAATGAGCAGTTCTTC.

V and J are TRBV24-1 and TRBJ1-5; weak D call: TRBD1 (5 bases). The CDR3 spans 13 residues. The germline V gene has CDR1 KGHDR and CDR2 SFDVKD. V lost 5 bases to trimming and J lost 4 bases, with 8 bases between them. CDR3 amino acids: CATSGAGNQPQHF. The CDR3 bases are TGTGCCACCAGTGGGGCAGGGAATCAGCCCCAGCATTTT.

The gene calls are TRBV20-1 and TRBJ2-7; the match to TRBD1 covers 9 bases. In germline, CDR1 is DFQATT, CDR2 SNEGSKA (reference sequence). CDR3 length equals 14 residues. V was pared by 3 bases and J by 5 bases, with 8 bases of the junction left unmatched. The CDR3 spells CSASLPTGGNEQYF. The CDR3 DNA is TGCAGTGCTAGTCTGCCGACAGGGGGGAACGAGCAGTACTTC.

The chain is built from TRBV12-3 or TRBV12-4 and TRBJ2-7; maybe TRBD1 (5 bases). The CDR3 runs to 12 residues. V was shortened by 6 bases and J by 0 bases, with 6 bases between the two germline ends. This CDR3 is CASSRASYEQYF. The CDR3 DNA reads TGTGCCAGCAGCAGGGCCTCCTACGAGCAGTACTTC.

The chain employs TRBV28 and TRBJ2-1, with 7 bases matching TRBD2. The CDR3 is 14 residues long. Losses at the gene ends were 10 bases for V and 7 bases for J; bases not matched to a gene: 13. Germline assignment: CDR1 MDHEN and CDR2 SYDVKM. The CDR3 protein is CATSLGYGGNEQFF. The CDR3 coding sequence is TGTGCCACCTCCCTGGGGTACGGGGGGAATGAGCAGTTCTTC.

V and J are TRBV7-9 and TRBJ1-5; D is undetermined. Germline V lookup: CDR1 SEHNR, CDR2 FQNEAQ (reference sequence). This CDR3 has 12 amino acids. The germline V and J ends were trimmed by 3 bases and 6 bases, with 6 bases remaining between them. This CDR3 is CASSFSSQPQHF. The CDR3 DNA sequence: TGTGCCAGCAGCTTTTCGAGTCAGCCCCAGCATTTT.

CDR3 in amino acids: CATSRAGGETQYF. In DNA, the CDR3 is TGTGCCACCAGCAGAGCAGGGGGAGAGACCCAGTACTTC. This rearrangement joins TRBV15 to TRBJ2-5, with 7 bases fitting TRBD1. The germline V gene encodes CDR1 LNHNV and CDR2 YYDKDF (reference sequence). This CDR3 spans 13 amino acids. With 1 base clipped from V and 4 bases from J, the junction kept 0 bases outside the gene matches.

The CDR3 region has the DNA TGCGCCAGCAGCTTGTTAGGGGTCGGAGAGACCCAGTACTTC. Protein sequence: CASSLLGVGETQYF. V usage is TRBV5-1 and J usage is TRBJ2-5; TRBD1 is a possible D gene (5 bases). Per the germline V gene, CDR1 is SGHRS and CDR2 is YFSETQ. Between the trimmed V and J ends, which lost 1 base and 4 bases, there was a span of 11 bases. CDR3 size: 14 residues.

The chain couples TRBV10-1 to TRBJ1-1, with D uncertain. The germline V gene has CDR1 WNHNN and CDR2 SYGVQD (reference sequence). The CDR3 extends over 12 amino acids. The germline V and J ends were trimmed by 3 bases and 6 bases, with 8 bases remaining between them. The CDR3, as DNA: TGCGCCAGCAGTGACCCGGGATCTGAAGCTTTCTTT. This gives the protein CASSDPGSEAFF.

This chain links TRBV5-1 with TRBJ1-4, with unresolved D. V lost 4 bases to trimming and J lost 5 bases, with 12 bases between them. CDR3 length: 14 residues. CDR1 is SGHRS and CDR2 is YFSETQ in the germline V gene. The CDR3 region has the DNA TGCGCCAGCAGCCCGAACAAACAGAATGAAAAACTGTTTTTT. This encodes CASSPNKQNEKLFF.

J is TRBJ2-2 and V is TRBV5-1; 15 positions match TRBD2. The CDR3 is made up of 15 amino acids. J was trimmed by 5 bases and V by 5 bases; bases with no gene match: 1. Germline-derived CDR1 and CDR2 are SGHRS and YFSETQ. The CDR3 nucleotides read TGCGCCAGCAGGGGACTAGCGGGAGGAACCGGGGAGCTGTTTTTT. Protein product: CASRGLAGGTGELFF.

The V gene is TRBV7-8, the J gene TRBJ1-6; 7 positions agree with TRBD1. Germline trimming cut 5 bases from V and 6 bases from J; bases unmatched to any gene: 13. This CDR3 comprises 17 residues. Germline V gives CDR1 SGHVS, CDR2 FQNEAQ. CDR3 in amino acids: CASSQKGQGGSNSPLHF. CDR3 bases: TGTGCCAGCAGCCAAAAGGGTCAGGGGGGCAGTAATTCACCCCTCCACTTT.

The chain recombines TRBV11-2 with TRBJ1-3, with D maybe TRBD1 (6 bases). The CDR3 covers 18 residues. Germline CDR1 is SGHAT and CDR2 is FQNNGV. V gave up 3 bases and J gave up 0 bases, with 18 bases separating them. The CDR3 reads CASSFDRGGKSSGNTIYF. The CDR3 nucleotides read TGTGCCAGCAGCTTTGACAGAGGGGGTAAGAGCTCTGGAAACACCATATATTTT.

This clone was counted a few times. The chain recombines TRBV5-1 with TRBJ2-5; the D is unclear. The V end lost 1 base, the J end lost 5 bases, and 6 bases lay between the germline ends. Germline V CDR1 and CDR2: SGHRS, YFSETQ. The CDR3 contains 12 residues. The CDR3 region is CASSLFGETQYF. CDR3 nucleotide sequence: TGCGCCAGCAGCTTGTTCGGGGAGACCCAGTACTTC.

The chain employs TRBV15 and TRBJ2-7; a weak D match, TRBD1 (5 bases). Trimming shortened V by 0 bases and J by 5 bases, and 8 bases separated the two germline ends. CDR1 and CDR2 from the germline V gene are LNHNV and YYDKDF (reference sequence). The CDR3 extends over 13 amino acids. Written as DNA, the CDR3 is TGTGCCACCAGCAGAGATCTAGGGGACGAGCAGTACTTC. Translation: CATSRDLGDEQYF.

The J gene is TRBJ2-3, the V gene TRBV11-2; 10 bases are a match to TRBD2. The CDR3 spans 16 residues. The germline gives CDR1 SGHAT, CDR2 FQNNGV. The J segment lost 4 bases and the V segment lost 5 bases, leaving 9 bases of the junction unmatched. In DNA, the CDR3 is TGTGCCAGCAGCGGGGGTAGCGGGAGGATACCAGATACGCAGTATTTT. Its translation: CASSGGSGRIPDTQYF.